The entry below gives a single TCR beta chain sequence along with its context. Its antigen is currently unknown. The data derive from a study of T-cell reconstitution after alpha-beta-depleted transplantation in children. Overall study results and limits: A year had passed since transplant, and T-cell counts and diversity by then came mostly from newly produced T cells. After transplant, high TCRbeta diversity at day 60 in some patients arose from surviving recipient T cells and thymic progenitors. Several hundred expanded graft clones reportedly supplied alpha-beta T cells about two months after transplant.

Germline CDR1 is MNHEY and CDR2 is SVGEGT. J lost 1 base, V lost 0 bases, and 2 bases had no gene match. The CDR3 has 17 residues. It was with unique molecular identifiers that the TCRbeta library was prepared. TCRdb redid the calling of the PCR reads with MiXCR, one entry per CDR3 protein. The sample lists about 460,000 distinct CDR3 sequences; 11% were seen once. The sample here was PBMCs, mostly from graft donor cells, taken 180 days after TCRalphabeta/CD19-depleted stem cell transplant. The chain links TRBV6-2 or TRBV6-3 to TRBJ2-5, with 13 bases identical to TRBD2. The sequence was collected from a female patient aged 2-10 years who had a stem cell transplant for aplastic anemia, so the T cells may come from the graft donor. The CDR3 DNA sequence: TGTGCCAGCAGTTACTCGGGACTAGCGGGGATCCAAGAGACCCAGTACTTC. Protein product: CASSYSGLAGIQETQYF.